The 30 T cell receptor beta chains below come from one sample, sequenced in a study of vaccination effects on CD4 cells after COVID-19. These receptors have no identified antigens. This table comes from immunoSEQ multiplex PCR, and its TCRdb copy is limited to in-frame clones, with some not included. The sample contains approximately 65,000 clones, roughly 81% of which appear only once. CD4+ T cells specific for antigen were expanded with viral peptide pools by the ViraFEST assay before sequencing. It was after more than 8 days of culture that CD4+ T cells were isolated. All participants had two doses of either the BNT162b2 or mRNA-1273 vaccine. Sequencing was performed on CD4+ T cells from PBMCs cultured with HCoV-229E spike peptides, taken after COVID-19 vaccination. Receptor source: a human donor who received a COVID-19 vaccine.

The chain uses TRBV7-3 and TRBJ1-2; the D is unclear. V was clipped by 1 base and J by 4 bases, with 7 bases between them. The CDR3 extends over 13 amino acids. Germline assignment: CDR1 SGHTA and CDR2 FQGTGA. The CDR3 nucleotides read TGTGCCAGCAGCTTAAGTGCGGGCTATGGCTACACCTTC. This encodes CASSLSAGYGYTF.

V is TRBV28 and J is TRBJ1-2, with D hard to call. The CDR3 sequence is 15 residues long. Germline loops: CDR1 MDHEN, CDR2 SYDVKM. Trimming took off 6 bases at V and 7 bases at J, with 21 bases between the two ends. In DNA form, the CDR3 reads TGTGCCAGCAGCCCCGGGCAGGCAAGAGCGAGTGGCTACACCTTC. Translating it yields CASSPGQARASGYTF.

The chain uses TRBV19 and TRBJ1-2, with no clear D. The CDR3 spans 18 residues. Trimming took off 0 bases at V and 0 bases at J, with 17 bases between the two ends. Per germline, CDR1 LNHDA and CDR2 SQIVND (reference sequence). The CDR3 DNA follows: TGTGCCAGTAGTATAGATCTGGTCCGCCAGTCGGCTAACTATGGCTACACCTTC. It encodes CASSIDLVRQSANYGYTF.

The genes are TRBV18 and TRBJ2-1, with 8 positions matching TRBD1. With V trimmed by 2 bases and J by 7 bases, 4 bases remained unmatched. The CDR3 length is 14 residues. The germline V gene has CDR1 KGHSH and CDR2 LQKENI. This CDR3 is CASSPMDRVNEQFF. The CDR3 DNA follows: TGTGCCAGCTCACCAATGGACAGGGTAAATGAGCAGTTCTTC.

Here the CDR3 reads CASSRQVSQPQHF. The CDR3 region has the DNA TGTGCCAGCAGTAGGCAGGTCAGTCAGCCCCAGCATTTT. The rearrangement joins TRBV27 to TRBJ1-5, with unresolved D. V was pared by 5 bases and J by 6 bases, with 11 bases between. The CDR3 consists of 13 residues. CDR1 is MNHEY, CDR2 SMNVEV, per germline (reference sequence).

This clone occurred once. The chain uses TRBV3-1 (or the pseudogene TRBV3-2) and TRBJ1-2, with 10 positions matching TRBD1. J was trimmed by 2 bases and V by 4 bases; bases with no gene match: 4. Germline CDR1 LGHDT, CDR2 YNNKEL (reference sequence). The CDR3 has 15 amino acids. CDR3 nucleotides: TGTGCCAGCAGCCCGACAGGGGGCTTGAACTATGGCTACACCTTC. Residues: CASSPTGGLNYGYTF.

The genes are TRBV12-2 and TRBJ2-7; the table's D call TRBD1 went unverified against the DNA. TRBV12-2 is a pseudogene locus. The CDR3 is made up of 16 amino acids. The CDR3 region is CASRLVARQDPYEQYV. DNA of the CDR3: TGTGCAAGTCGCTTAGTGGCACGACAGGACCCTTACGAGCAGTACGTC.

This chain links TRBV6-5 with TRBJ1-3; the D gene is possibly TRBD1 (6 bases). The CDR3 is 15 residues long. Trimming took off 0 bases at V and 2 bases at J, with 8 bases between the two ends. Germline values: CDR1 MNHEY, CDR2 SVGAGI. CDR3 in DNA: TGTGCCAGCAGTTACTCAAAGGGGGCTGGAAACACCATATATTTT. Amino acids: CASSYSKGAGNTIYF.

The chain joins TRBV5-6 to TRBJ1-1; D is uncertain. Germline loops: CDR1 SGHDT, CDR2 YYEEEE. V was clipped by 3 bases and J by 1 base, with 7 bases between them. The CDR3 has 13 amino acids. CDR3: CASSYNPNTEAFF. The CDR3 DNA is TGTGCCAGCAGCTACAATCCGAACACTGAAGCTTTCTTT.

CDR3 region: CASSFSLRENTEAFF. CDR3 sequence (DNA): TGTGCCAGCAGCTTCAGTCTCCGGGAGAACACTGAAGCTTTCTTT. This chain uses TRBV6-5 with TRBJ1-1; D not resolved. The length of the CDR3 is 15 residues. V lost 6 bases and J 1 base, leaving 15 bases between the germline ends. Per germline, CDR1 MNHEY and CDR2 SVGAGI.

CDR3 amino acids: CASSLTAGVDTQYF. The DNA for the CDR3 is TGTGCCAGCAGCTTAACGGCGGGCGTCGATACGCAGTATTTT. The V and J genes are TRBV7-9 and TRBJ2-3; tentatively, D is TRBD2 (5 bases). The CDR3 contains 14 residues. The germline CDR1 and CDR2 sequences are SEHNR and FQNEAQ (reference sequence). V gave up 2 bases and J gave up 6 bases, with 12 bases separating them.

Here the CDR3 reads CASSPGGDTGRPQHF. In nucleotides, the CDR3 is TGTGCCAGCTCACCAGGAGGGGACACGGGACGGCCCCAGCATTTT. The chain carries TRBV18 and TRBJ1-5, with a possible D match to TRBD1 (6 bases). V gave up 2 bases and J gave up 9 bases, with 17 bases separating them. CDR1 and CDR2 from the germline V gene are KGHSH and LQKENI. The CDR3 contains 15 residues.

This chain connects TRBV6-2 or TRBV6-3 to TRBJ1-2, with D possibly TRBD1 on 5 matching bases. In germline, CDR1 is MNHEY, CDR2 SVGEGT. Trimming removed 4 bases at V and 6 bases at J, with 12 bases between. CDR3 size: 13 residues. The CDR3 DNA reads as TGTGCCAGCAGTTCGACAGTATCCCATGGCTACACCTTC. It encodes CASSSTVSHGYTF.

The V and J genes are TRBV24-1 and TRBJ2-1, with 9 nucleotides matching TRBD2. Unmatched junction bases numbered 5, after V lost 0 bases and J lost 6 bases. CDR3 length: 16 residues. Germline-derived CDR1 and CDR2 are KGHDR and SFDVKD. The CDR3 is CATSDLQPRGGNEQFF. CDR3 sequence (DNA): TGTGCCACCAGTGATTTGCAGCCGCGGGGGGGCAATGAGCAGTTCTTC.

The chain links TRBV5-8 to TRBJ1-6; D is uncertain. The CDR3 has 18 residues. Germline CDR1 reads SGHTS; CDR2 reads YDEGEE. V was shortened by 0 bases and J by 0 bases, with 13 bases between the two germline ends. DNA of the CDR3: TGTGCCAGCAGCTTGGAACGTATGTGGAGCTCCTATAATTCACCCCTCCACTTT. Translation: CASSLERMWSSYNSPLHF.

Points on this clone: The junction does not match germline at one end; this may be a read error. The chain links TRBV6-1 to TRBJ1-2; D may be TRBD1 (6 bases). The germline V gene has CDR1 MNHNS and CDR2 SASEGT. CDR3 size: 14 residues. The CDR3 sequence: CASTESRGSKGYTF. In DNA form, the CDR3 reads TGTGCCAGCACTGAATCCAGGGGATCCAAGGGCTACACCTTC.

This clone occurred a few times. The genes are TRBV6-2 or TRBV6-3 and TRBJ1-5; TRBD1 aligns across 7 bases. Trimming took 3 bases from V and 4 from J; bases not matched to a gene: 3. The CDR3 is made up of 14 amino acids. In germline, CDR1 is MNHEY, CDR2 SVGEGT. This CDR3 is CASSYPGQNQPQHF. CDR3 coding DNA: TGTGCCAGCAGTTATCCGGGACAGAATCAGCCCCAGCATTTT.

This clone has only one observation. This chain joins TRBV21-1 and TRBJ2-5; TRBD2, the table's D call, was not compared with the DNA. TRBV21-1 is noted as a pseudogene. The CDR3 is 18 residues long. CDR3 sequence (DNA): TGTGCCAGCAGCTCTGCGGGGACTAGCGGTTATAATCAAGAGACCCAGTACTTC. This encodes CASSSAGTSGYNQETQYF.

The V call is TRBV6-5, the J call TRBJ1-1, with 8 bases matching TRBD1. The CDR3 loop spans 11 amino acids. CDR1 is MNHEY and CDR2 is SVGAGI in the germline V gene. The V gene end was trimmed by 6 bases and the J gene end by 11 bases; junction bases not matched to a gene: 5. The CDR3 nucleotides read TGTGCCAGCAGCCAGGGGGCGGGGGCTTTCTTT. Its translation is CASSQGAGAFF.

The rearrangement links TRBV27 to TRBJ2-3; possibly TRBD1 for D (6 bases). This CDR3 spans 15 amino acids. The germline V and J ends were trimmed by 5 bases and 0 bases, with 12 bases remaining between them. Germline loops: CDR1 MNHEY, CDR2 SMNVEV (reference sequence). The chain's CDR3 is CASSPSDSSTDTQYF. The CDR3, as DNA: TGTGCCAGCAGTCCCTCGGACAGCAGCACAGATACGCAGTATTTT.

The V gene is TRBV11-2, the J gene TRBJ1-6; the match to TRBD1 covers 10 bases. V gave up 2 bases and J gave up 4 bases; unmatched junction bases: 11. Germline lookup yields CDR1 SGHAT and CDR2 FQNNGV. The CDR3 runs 19 residues. This chain's CDR3 is CASSLLRDRGRTYNSPLHF. The CDR3 nucleotides read TGTGCCAGCAGCTTACTCCGGGACAGGGGACGAACTTATAATTCACCCCTCCACTTT.

The chain is built from TRBV10-3 and TRBJ2-7; TRBD1 matches 9 bases. This CDR3 region has 15 residues. Germline V gives CDR1 ENHRY, CDR2 SYGVKD. CDR3 sequence (DNA): TGTGCCATCAGTGAGACCCCGGGACAGGGCAGCGAGCAGAACGTC. This codes for CAISETPGQGSEQNV.

The V call is TRBV5-1, the J call TRBJ1-1, with a weak D call TRBD1 (6 bases). V was clipped by 0 bases and J by 8 bases, with 17 bases between them. This CDR3 is built from 15 residues. Germline CDR1 is SGHRS and CDR2 is YFSETQ. CDR3: CASSLVFGGLEEAFF. The CDR3 nucleotides are TGCGCCAGCAGCTTGGTCTTCGGGGGCTTGGAGGAAGCTTTCTTT.

This clone was seen a few times. The gene calls are TRBV7-9 and TRBJ2-2, with D possibly matching TRBD2 (5 bases). CDR1 is SEHNR and CDR2 is FQNEAQ in the germline V gene (reference sequence). V shed 5 bases and J shed 2 bases, with 9 bases lying between them. CDR3 length: 14 amino acids. Here the CDR3 reads CASSPGINTGELFF. The CDR3 DNA sequence: TGTGCCAGCAGCCCCGGGATCAACACCGGGGAGCTGTTTTTT. Supplemented by reference TRBV7-9 and TRBJ2-2, the full variable domain reads DTGVSQNPRHKITKRGQNVTFRCDPISEHNRLYWYRQTLGQGPEFLTYFQNEAQLEKSRLLSDRFSAERPKGSFSTLEIQRTEQGDSAMYLCASSPGINTGELFFGEGSRLTVL.

The V call is TRBV30, the J call TRBJ2-5, with 7 positions matching TRBD1. CDR1 GTSNPN and CDR2 SVGIG come from the germline V gene (reference sequence). Trimming took 3 bases from V and 5 from J; bases not matched to a gene: 12. The CDR3 runs to 15 residues. Written as DNA, the CDR3 is TGTGCCTGGAGAGACAACAGGGGACGATGGGAGACCCAGTACTTC. Amino acid sequence: CAWRDNRGRWETQYF.

V is TRBV3-1 (or the pseudogene TRBV3-2) and J is TRBJ2-4, with D tentatively TRBD1 (6 bases). The length of the CDR3 is 13 residues. The V and J ends lost 4 bases and 6 bases respectively, with 10 bases between them. Per the germline V gene, CDR1 is LGHDT and CDR2 is YNNKEL (reference sequence). The DNA for the CDR3 is TGTGCCAGCAGCCTTACGGACAGAAACATTCAGTACTTC. Amino acids: CASSLTDRNIQYF.

This clone appeared a few times. For the CDR3, the DNA is TGTGCCAGCGAAGATGACAGTAACTATGGCTACACCTTC. This translates into CASEDDSNYGYTF. This chain connects TRBV2 to TRBJ1-2, with TRBD1 as a possible D gene (5 bases). This CDR3 spans 13 amino acids. Germline lookup yields CDR1 SNHLY and CDR2 FYNNEI. Deletions cut 8 bases from V and 1 base from J, with 11 bases between.

This clone has a handful of counts. The chain links TRBV7-2 to TRBJ1-5; D gene ambiguous. This CDR3 is built from 12 residues. The germline gives CDR1 SGHTA, CDR2 FQGNSA. Trimming pared 6 bases from V and 3 bases from J, leaving 6 bases between. CDR3 DNA: TGTGCCAGCAGTTCTTACAATCAGCCCCAGCATTTT. Amino acid sequence: CASSSYNQPQHF.

The chain's CDR3 is CASSYDRAADTQYF. The CDR3 nucleotides read TGTGCCAGCAGTTACGATCGGGCGGCAGATACGCAGTATTTT. The gene calls are TRBV6-6 and TRBJ2-3; D uncertain. The CDR3 totals 14 residues. Germline V gives CDR1 MNHNY, CDR2 SVGAGI (reference sequence). Trimming took off 2 bases at V and 4 bases at J, with 10 bases between the two ends.

J is TRBJ1-2 and V is TRBV6-1; D is possibly TRBD1 (6 bases). The V gene lost 2 bases and the J gene lost 7 bases, with 11 bases spanning the gap. The CDR3 spans 13 residues. Germline CDR1 reads MNHNS; CDR2 reads SASEGT. In DNA, the CDR3 is TGTGCCAGCAGTGAAACAGGGTTGGCTGGCTACACCTTC. This translates into CASSETGLAGYTF.